This passage covers 18 T cell receptor beta chains from one sample sequenced in a study of T cell responses to AZD1222 COVID-19 vaccine. Clones were read by immunoSEQ multiplex PCR, and TCRdb kept only the in-frame ones, dropping some. The sample carries under 150,000 clones, approximately 88% recorded once. The sample in question was peripheral blood, obtained 28 days after the second AZD1222 dose. These receptor sequences come from an adult who received the AZD1222 COVID-19 vaccine.

The chain carries TRBV5-1 and TRBJ1-1; 7 bases are a match to TRBD1. The germline V gene has CDR1 SGHRS and CDR2 YFSETQ. Trimming took 3 bases from V and 0 from J; bases not matched to a gene: 2. The CDR3 has 14 amino acids. The CDR3 DNA sequence: TGCGCCAGCAGCTCGGGACAGTTGAACACTGAAGCTTTCTTT. It specifies CASSSGQLNTEAFF.

The V call is TRBV4-3, the J call TRBJ2-7; TRBD1 matches at 9 bases. Germline assignment: CDR1 LGHNA and CDR2 YSLEER. The CDR3 totals 16 residues. Trimming removed 0 bases from V and 5 bases from J; junction bases left unmatched: 8. The CDR3 region is CASSQDPGTGINEQYF. The CDR3 nucleotides are TGCGCCAGCAGCCAAGATCCCGGGACAGGGATTAACGAGCAGTACTTC.

The chain joins TRBV6-5 to TRBJ1-5; D gene unclear. This CDR3 has 14 amino acids. V lost 0 bases, J lost 5 bases, and 8 bases lay in between. CDR1 is MNHEY and CDR2 is SVGAGI in the germline V gene. The CDR3 is CASSYSLSYQPQHF. CDR3 DNA: TGTGCCAGCAGTTACTCGCTAAGTTATCAGCCCCAGCATTTT.

The sample holds one count of this clone. This chain connects TRBV15 to TRBJ1-4; 7 positions match TRBD1. This CDR3 contains 18 residues. CDR1 and CDR2 (germline): LNHNV, YYDKDF (reference sequence). After removal of 0 bases from V and 8 bases from J, the junction contained 15 bases not matched to a gene. The CDR3 region is CATSRDPPPLTGREKLFF. CDR3 DNA sequence: TGTGCCACCAGCAGAGATCCCCCCCCCTTGACAGGGCGAGAAAAACTGTTTTTT.

The V call is TRBV3-1 (or the pseudogene TRBV3-2), the J call TRBJ1-2; the D gene is possibly TRBD1 (5 bases). This CDR3 contains 11 residues. Germline V gene data show CDR1 as LGHDT and CDR2 as YNNKEL (reference sequence). Trimming pared 5 bases from V and 8 bases from J, leaving 9 bases between. DNA for the CDR3: TGTGCCAGCAGCTGGGGCACGGGCTACACCTTC. Encoded protein: CASSWGTGYTF.

The chain has TRBV6-5 and TRBJ1-1; D not resolved. V shed 8 bases and J shed 1 base, with 11 bases lying between them. Germline CDR1 is MNHEY and CDR2 is SVGAGI. CDR3 length: 13 amino acids. The CDR3 sequence: CASVRQENTEAFF. The CDR3 coding sequence is TGTGCCAGCGTGAGGCAGGAGAACACTGAAGCTTTCTTT.

The rearrangement links TRBV19 to TRBJ1-5; TRBD1 is a possible D gene (6 bases). The germline V gene encodes CDR1 LNHDA and CDR2 SQIVND (reference sequence). The CDR3 loop spans 13 amino acids. The V gene lost 6 bases and the J gene lost 6 bases, with 12 bases spanning the gap. This CDR3 reads CASRGDTLQPQHF. CDR3 nucleotides: TGTGCCAGTAGGGGGGACACTCTTCAGCCCCAGCATTTT.

This sequence joins TRBV9 and TRBJ2-2; no definite D call. Trimming removed 6 bases from V and 4 bases from J, with 13 bases in between. The CDR3 covers 14 residues. Germline V gene sequence: CDR1 SGDLS, CDR2 YYNGEE. CDR3 coding DNA: TGTGCCAGCAAGGCGGACCCAACCACCGGGGAGCTGTTTTTT. It encodes CASKADPTTGELFF.

A note on this clone: This same CDR3 is encoded by further DNA sequences in the sample. This rearrangement joins TRBV12-3 or TRBV12-4 to TRBJ1-5; no clear D. This CDR3 has 11 residues. The germline V and J ends were trimmed by 6 bases and 3 bases, with 3 bases remaining between them. The CDR3 DNA is TGTGCCAGCAGCCTCAATCAGCCCCAGCATTTT. Residues: CASSLNQPQHF.

The DNA of the CDR3 is TGTGCCAGCGGGTGGGGAGGGGAGACCCAGTACTTC. Translation gives CASGWGGETQYF. V usage is TRBV2 and J usage is TRBJ2-5; TRBD2 matches 7 bases. The CDR3 is 12 residues long. Germline CDR1 and CDR2: SNHLY and FYNNEI. V was clipped by 8 bases and J by 5 bases; unmatched bases: 5.

Remarks on this clone: Germline and junction disagree at one end, which may indicate a read error. The rearrangement links TRBV15 to TRBJ1-5; TRBD1 matches 8 bases. The CDR3 totals 14 residues. CDR1 LNHNV and CDR2 YYDKDF come from the germline V gene (reference sequence). This CDR3 is CATSSDRGDQPQHF. DNA of the CDR3: TGTGCCACCAGCAGCGACAGGGGCGATCAACCCCAGCATTTT.

The CDR3 here is CASSVGLAVAFTGELFF. The CDR3 nucleotides are TGTGCCAGCAGCGTGGGACTGGCTGTGGCTTTCACCGGGGAGCTGTTTTTT. V is TRBV9 and J is TRBJ2-2; D is perhaps TRBD2 (6 bases). V shed 2 bases and J shed 4 bases, with 18 bases lying between them. This CDR3 has 17 residues. CDR1 SGDLS and CDR2 YYNGEE come from the germline V gene.

The chain joins TRBV5-4 to TRBJ1-1, with D uncertain. Trimming removed 0 bases from V and 4 bases from J, with 7 bases in between. This CDR3 is built from 13 residues. The germline V gene has CDR1 SGHNT and CDR2 YYREEE (reference sequence). CDR3 bases: TGTGCCAGCAGCTTGGTCGGGAGCACTGAAGCTTTCTTT. Translated: CASSLVGSTEAFF.

This clone was observed a handful of times. CDR3 nucleotides: TGTGCCAGCAGCATCCGAGGGCGGGGAGCTTTCTTT. This sequence encodes CASSIRGRGAFF. The V and J genes are TRBV7-2 and TRBJ1-1, with D unclear. CDR3 length: 12 amino acids. The germline V and J ends were trimmed by 5 bases and 10 bases, with 14 bases remaining between them. CDR1 and CDR2 from the germline V gene are SGHTA and FQGNSA.

This chain connects TRBV6-5 to TRBJ2-6; no clear D gene. This CDR3 region has 12 residues. The germline V gene encodes CDR1 MNHEY and CDR2 SVGAGI. With 7 bases removed from V and 0 bases from J, the gap between germline ends came to 1 base. CDR3 loop: CASISGANVLTF. CDR3 nucleotides: TGTGCCAGCATCTCTGGGGCCAACGTCCTGACTTTC.

V gene TRBV9 combines with J gene TRBJ2-7; 9 nucleotides agree with TRBD1. The CDR3 totals 15 residues. Germline loops: CDR1 SGDLS, CDR2 YYNGEE. The V gene end was trimmed by 0 bases and the J gene end by 7 bases; junction bases not matched to a gene: 8. CDR3 sequence (DNA): TGTGCCAGCAGCGTAGAACCGGGACAGGGTAAAGAGCAGTACTTC. Translation gives CASSVEPGQGKEQYF.

This clone was seen only once. The V gene is TRBV18, the J gene TRBJ2-7, with D perhaps matching TRBD2 (6 bases). This CDR3 has 16 amino acids. Germline V lookup: CDR1 KGHSH, CDR2 LQKENI. Deletions cut 3 bases from V and 6 bases from J, with 21 bases between. The CDR3 DNA follows: TGTGCCAGCTCACCCGGGACTCGCCAAATCTCTACCGAGCAGTACTTC. Amino acids: CASSPGTRQISTEQYF.

V gene TRBV7-2 combines with J gene TRBJ1-2; tentatively, D is TRBD1 (5 bases). Germline V gives CDR1 SGHTA, CDR2 FQGNSA. The CDR3 sequence is 14 residues long. Between the trimmed V and J ends, which lost 1 base and 2 bases, there was a span of 8 bases. The CDR3 here is CASSLGPGNYGYTF. CDR3 bases: TGTGCCAGCAGCTTAGGCCCAGGGAACTATGGCTACACCTTC.